The rows below give T cell receptor beta chains drawn from one sample of a study of cytomegalovirus exposure and HLA in healthy donors. The repertoire was sequenced with immunoSEQ multiplex PCR; TCRdb's copy has only in-frame clones and lacks some. Of roughly 200,000 clones listed, roughly a tenth are singletons. What was sequenced was PBMCs. Source of these receptors: a woman aged 30 to 39 in good health and CMV-seropositive. CDR3s include the opening cysteine and the closing phenylalanine or tryptophan. The D gene is left open where the match is weak. Not every row has a clone size; where given, it reads once, few, many or a size class.

d_call,clone_size,j_call,v_call,cdr3_nt,cdr3_aa
.,few,TRBJ1-1,TRBV28,TGTGCCAGCAGTTTGTGGAGGAACACTGAAGCTTTCTTT,CASSLWRNTEAFF
.,few,TRBJ2-7,TRBV14,TGTGCCAGCAGCCTACTAGGGTACGAGCAGTACTTC,CASSLLGYEQYF
TRBD2,.,TRBJ2-1,TRBV5-5,TGTGCCAGCAGTCAAACTAGCGGAAGTTACAATGAGCAGTTCTTC,CASSQTSGSYNEQFF
TRBD1,few,TRBJ2-2,TRBV5-1,TGCGCCAGCAGCGACGAAGGGGGCATCACCGGGGAGCTGTTTTTT,CASSDEGGITGELFF
.,few,TRBJ2-3,TRBV2,TGTGCCAGCTCCCCGGGTCTATTATTCAATTTT,CASSPGLLFNF
TRBD1,few,TRBJ1-1,TRBV5-8,TGTGCCAGCAGCTGGGGACAGGGCTACAGAACCGGGGCTTTCTTT,CASSWGQGYRTGAFF
TRBD1,.,TRBJ2-7,TRBV6-5,TGTGCCAGCAGTCTACAGGGGTTCCCCGACTACGAGCAGTACTTC,CASSLQGFPDYEQYF
.,.,TRBJ1-1,TRBV5-1,TGCGCCAGCAGCTTGGGCAGGGCCACTGAAGCTTTCTTT,CASSLGRATEAFF
.,few,TRBJ2-7,TRBV4-1,TGCGCCAGCAGCCGCCCAGGCAGTTACGAGCAGTACTTC,CASSRPGSYEQYF
TRBD1,.,TRBJ1-1,TRBV5-1,TGCGCCAGCAGCCTCCGGGACAGACCGTTAATGAACACTGAAGCTTTCTTT,CASSLRDRPLMNTEAFF
TRBD2,few,TRBJ2-1,TRBV18,TGTGCCAGCTCACCTCCCGGGACTAGCGGGAGCTTCAATGAGCAGTTCTTC,CASSPPGTSGSFNEQFF
.,.,TRBJ2-3,TRBV9,TGTGCCAGCAGCGTTGTGGACGGGAGTATTTACACAGATACGCAGTATTTT,CASSVVDGSIYTDTQYF
.,.,TRBJ2-3,TRBV4-1,TGCGCCAGCAGCCCCTACATTCCCTCCGGGACACCTGGAGATACGCAGTATTTT,CASSPYIPSGTPGDTQYF
.,.,TRBJ2-7,TRBV2,TGTGCCAGCAGTGTTGGTGGCTGGCCAAACTACGAGCAGTATTTC,CASSVGGWPNYEQYF
TRBD2,few,TRBJ2-1,TRBV5-6,TGTGCCAGCAGCTGGGCACCGGGACTAGCGGGAGCGGGTGAGCAGTTCTTC,CASSWAPGLAGAGEQFF
TRBD2,.,TRBJ2-1,TRBV9,TGTGCCAGCAGTTCTGAGGGTGGGAGGGTCGATGAGCAGTTCTTC,CASSSEGGRVDEQFF
.,.,TRBJ2-1,TRBV30,TGTGCCTGGAGTCCAAATGAGCAGTTCTTC,CAWSPNEQFF
TRBD1,few,TRBJ2-7,TRBV9,TGTGCCAGCAGCGTAAGAGAGGACAGGCCGTACGAGCAGTACTTC,CASSVREDRPYEQYF
TRBD2,.,TRBJ2-5,TRBV5-1,TGCGCCAGCAGCTTGGGGGGACTAGCGGTTCAAGAGACCCAGTACTTC,CASSLGGLAVQETQYF
.,.,TRBJ1-3,TRBV11-3,TGTGCCAGCAGCGCTGCGGGGGGGCACTCTGGAAACACCATATATTTT,CASSAAGGHSGNTIYF
.,.,TRBJ1-1,TRBV27,TGTGCCAGCAGTTTATTTGGCGGGCAGAACACTGAAGCTTTCTTT,CASSLFGGQNTEAFF
TRBD1,.,TRBJ2-7,TRBV5-1,TGCGCCAGCAGCTTTGGCAGTCAGGGACAGGGCCTCGGGCAGTACTTC,CASSFGSQGQGLGQYF
TRBD1,few,TRBJ2-1,TRBV27,TGTGCCAGCAGGCTCCGGGACAGGGAGATCAATGAGCAGTTCTTC,CASRLRDREINEQFF
.,few,TRBJ2-7,TRBV6-6,TGTGCCAGCAGCCGCAAGGACTCGTCCTACGAGCAGTACTTC,CASSRKDSSYEQYF
TRBD2,.,TRBJ2-7,TRBV4-1,TGCGCCAGCAGCCAAGTGAGCACTAGCGGTACCCCCTACGAGCAGTACTTC,CASSQVSTSGTPYEQYF
.,.,TRBJ1-1,TRBV5-1,TGCGCCAGCAGATTGGACAGGAACACTGAAGCTTTCTTT,CASRLDRNTEAFF
TRBD2,few,TRBJ2-7,TRBV27,TGTGCCAGCAGTTTCTGGGGAGGGGAGCAGTACTTC,CASSFWGGEQYF
.,few,TRBJ2-7,TRBV6-1,TGTGCCAGCAGTGAAGCCTACAGGCATTTAGAGCAGTACTTC,CASSEAYRHLEQYF
.,few,TRBJ2-7,TRBV5-1,TGCGCCAGCAGCTTAGGAGCACTAGGCGGCGACGAGCAGTACTTC,CASSLGALGGDEQYF
TRBD2,few,TRBJ2-7,TRBV7-8,TGTGCCAGCAGCTTAGGATTAGCGGGAGGGCCCTACGAGCAGTACTTC,CASSLGLAGGPYEQYF
.,few,TRBJ2-2,TRBV5-8,TGTGCCAGCAGCTTCGGGCGGGTGAACACCGGGGAGCTGTTTTTT,CASSFGRVNTGELFF
TRBD1,few,TRBJ1-2,TRBV6-1,TGTGCCAGCAGTGAGGGACAGTTCTATGGCTACACCTTC,CASSEGQFYGYTF
TRBD2,few,TRBJ2-3,TRBV5-1,TGCGCCAGCAGCCCCGCGTCGGGACTAGCGGATGATACGCAGTATTTT,CASSPASGLADDTQYF
.,few,TRBJ1-1,TRBV4-1,TGCGCCAGCAGCCAAGTACACAGGCAAGTGAACACTGAAGCTTTCTTT,CASSQVHRQVNTEAFF
.,few,TRBJ2-3,TRBV7-9,TGTGCCAGCAGCCCTCGAACGGGGAGAGATACGCAGTATTTT,CASSPRTGRDTQYF
TRBD2,.,TRBJ2-7,TRBV13,TGTGCCAGCAGCCTTGCGGGACTAGCGGGAAGGTACGAGCAGTACTTC,CASSLAGLAGRYEQYF
.,.,TRBJ1-6,TRBV5-1,TGCGCCAGCAGCTTGGCCATGGGGGGGCCGGATTCACCCCTCCACTTT,CASSLAMGGPDSPLHF
.,few,TRBJ1-4,TRBV6-5,TGTGCCAGCAGTCCCCAACCTCAAAGCGGGAAACTGTTTTTT,CASSPQPQSGKLFF